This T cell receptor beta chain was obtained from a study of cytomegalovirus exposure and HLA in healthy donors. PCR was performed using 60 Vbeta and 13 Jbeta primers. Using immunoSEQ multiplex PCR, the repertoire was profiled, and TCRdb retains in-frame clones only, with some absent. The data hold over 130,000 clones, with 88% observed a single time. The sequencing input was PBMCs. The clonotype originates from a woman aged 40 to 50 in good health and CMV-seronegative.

DNA for the CDR3: TGTGCCAGCGTCTATCAAGGACTAACCGCAGGGACCCAGTACTTC. Translated: CASVYQGLTAGTQYF. This chain connects TRBV2 to TRBJ2-5; D is perhaps TRBD2 (6 bases). The V gene lost 8 bases and the J gene lost 7 bases, with 23 bases spanning the gap. This CDR3 comprises 15 residues. Germline CDR1 SNHLY, CDR2 FYNNEI.